This entry concerns a single T cell receptor beta chain. There are a few counts of this clonotype. There is no known antigen for this receptor. One base away there is no much larger clone; base qualities are not given. The time point tag for this specimen amounts to: patch test 1, 2 weeks after DPC sensitization. What the treatment or condition label conveys for this sample: therapeutic diphenylcyclopropenone sensitization with weekly scalp DPC. At every patch-test visit, the blood draw took place before the patch test was put on. Eligible patients were aged 18 to 70, diagnosed with alopecia, deemed suitable for DPC therapy, and excluded if pregnant. Total RNA was isolated from unfractionated whole blood collected in Tempus Blood RNA tubes. The library was obtained by RACE. The run used a NextSeq 500. Library preparation attached unique molecular identifiers to individual cDNA molecules for quantitative, reproducible TCR counting. Both TCR alpha and TCR beta chains were sequenced from each blood RNA sample. The published analysis was carried out like this. The median number of TCRs per sample was around 96,000, ranging from 23,224 to 690,600. The Decombinator software suite was used to annotate the V, J and CDR3 of the TCR reads. For the PS versus PT1 abundance plots, all samples were subsampled to the same number of TCRs (28,000). Expanded TCRs were defined as absent before sensitization and observed at least eight times at the 2-week time point. TCRdb passed the public sequencing reads through fastp at Q25 and MiXCR, retaining productive beta sequences. A single entry per CDR3 protein holds the most common genes and DNA from its merged rows. Clone size and V and J calls follow TCRdb, not the original study. The sample table records roughly 86,000 distinct CDR3 sequences; approximately 10% of these occur just once. 2.2% of the sample is taken by the ten largest.

The data were obtained in a study of human T cells and chemical hapten exposure (dated by TCRdb to about 2021). Regarding the study in general: For sensitization, 2% DPC in acetone was applied to a roughly 2 cm by roughly 2 cm area of upper inner arm skin. Throughout the study period of 20 to 30 weeks, patients also received therapeutic DPC doses to the scalp every week. Patch testing was done on the upper back using Finn chambers containing 0.01% DPC, and results were scored after 6 days according to International Contact Dermatitis Research Group standards. The patient cohort, mostly female, included alopecia areata with under or over 50% scalp involvement, alopecia totalis and alopecia universalis. The libraries were sequenced as a pool, and the TCR yield per sample differed mostly because of small variations in library volumes within the pool. Peripheral blood TCR repertoire changes were tracked in vivo in alopecia patients during primary and secondary sensitization to the hapten diphenylcyclopropenone (DPC). Blood samples were taken from patients before sensitization (week 0) and then at 2, 6 and about 24 weeks after DPC sensitization. About 30 alopecia patients provided blood for TCR sequencing at one to four time points (pre-sensitization, 2, 6 and 24 weeks).

Overall results and qualifications from the work: Because every patient had alopecia, a presumed autoimmune disease, the patients' immune response might differ from that of healthy individuals. Repeated subsampling changed both the strength of the expansion versus patch-test correlation and the threshold at which the correlation became significant. DPC sensitization did not change how many TCRs were above 1 in 1000 frequency, and no evidence was found of alterations in global repertoire structure. Expanded TCRs formed significantly more large CDR3 similarity clusters than pre-sensitization or healthy control sets, consistent with antigen-driven responses. Patch test score correlated positively with the number of PT1 expanded TCRs, reaching significance at thresholds 8, 16 and 32 but not at 4.

The junction shows trimming of 6 bases on V and 2 bases on J, and the gene matches do not reach 2 bases of it. Inclusive of the bounding cysteine and phenylalanine, the CDR3 is 14 residues long. The retained sequence is limited to the CDR3, 42 bases, with the frame set at the first base. The chain was built from TRBV12-3 or TRBV12-4 and TRBJ1-4; TRBD1 agrees with 8 junctional bases. This TCR derives from a man aged 40-55 years with alopecia areata. Some clones in this sample may be carry-over from other donors' samples. Sequences were derived from whole blood, sampled in connection with sensitization to the hapten diphenylcyclopropenone (DPC). This receptor carries the CDR3 CASRRQGTNEKLFF. The DNA sequence is given as TGTGCCAGCAGGAGACAGGGGACTAATGAAAAACTGTTTTTT.